Presented here are 24 T cell receptor beta chains from one specimen sequenced in a study of cytomegalovirus exposure and HLA in healthy donors (dated by TCRdb to the late 2010s). Preparation of the library involved the immunoSEQ multiplex PCR assay. Held by TCRdb, this immuneACCESS table contains in-frame sequences only and omits some clones. Under half of the omission traces to an unresolved V gene where checked; the cause of the rest is unknown. This sample gives roughly 260,000 clones in total; roughly 89% of them show up just once. The leading ten clones occupy 2.6% of the sample. The specimen was PBMCs. These TCRs come from a man aged 18-30 years in good health and CMV-seronegative.

This chain links TRBV7-8 with TRBJ2-5; 7 bases are shared with TRBD2. This CDR3 spans 14 amino acids. Trimming took 5 bases from V and 2 from J; bases not matched to a gene: 5. Germline CDR1 and CDR2: SGHVS and FQNEAQ. The CDR3 DNA sequence: TGTGCCAGCAGCCCGGGGACTATTCAAGAGACCCAGTACTTC. Translating it yields CASSPGTIQETQYF.

This clone was picked up a small number of times. The rearrangement links TRBV19 to TRBJ2-1; weak D call: TRBD2 (5 bases). Trimming removed 8 bases at V and 0 bases at J, with 11 bases between. The CDR3 runs to 14 residues. Germline V gives CDR1 LNHDA, CDR2 SQIVND (reference sequence). The CDR3 region has the DNA TGTGCCAGTGGTAGCGAGAGCTCCTACAATGAGCAGTTCTTC. Translating gives CASGSESSYNEQFF.

J is TRBJ2-7 and V is TRBV15; the D gene is possibly TRBD2 (6 bases). Per germline, CDR1 LNHNV and CDR2 YYDKDF (reference sequence). This CDR3 is built from 16 residues. The V gene lost 0 bases and the J gene lost 3 bases, with 15 bases spanning the gap. The CDR3 region has the DNA TGTGCCACCAGCAGAGATTGGGGGGAAGTAAGCTACGAGCAGTACTTC. Its protein is CATSRDWGEVSYEQYF.

The V gene is TRBV10-2, the J gene TRBJ1-6, with TRBD1 matching over 7 bases. Germline V gene sequence: CDR1 WSHSY, CDR2 SAAADI. The CDR3 spans 15 residues. V lost 8 bases and J lost 3; bases outside the gene matches: 7. CDR3 amino acids: CASATGDFYNSPLHF. CDR3 in DNA: TGCGCCAGCGCAACAGGGGACTTCTATAATTCACCCCTCCACTTT.

This clone appeared once. The rearrangement uses TRBV6-1 and TRBJ2-7; D may be TRBD1 (5 bases). V was clipped by 0 bases and J by 0 bases, with 6 bases between them. Germline CDR1 and CDR2: MNHNS and SASEGT. The CDR3 has 14 amino acids. CDR3 loop: CASSEAGLSYEQYF. CDR3 nucleotide sequence: TGTGCCAGCAGTGAAGCGGGGCTCTCCTACGAGCAGTACTTC.

This clone was found once. V gene TRBV5-1 combines with J gene TRBJ1-1, with D unresolved. CDR1 and CDR2 (germline): SGHRS, YFSETQ. CDR3 length: 13 amino acids. Trimming stripped 4 bases from V and 6 bases from J, with 13 bases between. CDR3 nucleotides: TGCGCCAGCAGCCCTGAAATGGAGCCTGAAGCTTTCTTT. It is translated as CASSPEMEPEAFF.

The chain uses TRBV10-2 and TRBJ1-4; 8 bases line up with TRBD1. The V gene's germline CDR1 is WSHSY and CDR2 SAAADI. CDR3 size: 15 residues. The J segment lost 7 bases and the V segment lost 8 bases, leaving 12 bases of the junction unmatched. CDR3 amino acids: CASGGLDRGREKLFF. The DNA of the CDR3 is TGCGCCAGCGGGGGGCTTGACAGGGGACGTGAAAAACTGTTTTTT.

The table lists this clone with many counts. This chain connects TRBV6-5 to TRBJ1-6, with D possibly TRBD1 on 5 matching bases. In germline, CDR1 is MNHEY, CDR2 SVGAGI. Trimming removed 2 bases from V and 8 bases from J, with 10 bases in between. CDR3 length: 14 residues. This CDR3 is CASSYKGLHSPLHF. The CDR3 bases are TGTGCCAGCAGTTACAAGGGACTCCATTCACCCCTCCACTTT.

This rearrangement joins TRBV28 to TRBJ1-2, with D perhaps matching TRBD1 (6 bases). The CDR3 is made up of 15 amino acids. Germline CDR1 is MDHEN and CDR2 is SYDVKM. Trimming stripped 5 bases from V and 4 bases from J, with 17 bases between. In nucleotides, the CDR3 is TGTGCCAGCAGTCCGTATAGCGGGGGCGGCTATGGCTACACCTTC. Amino acids: CASSPYSGGGYGYTF.

The chain is built from TRBV7-3 and TRBJ2-7; D remains ambiguous. CDR1 and CDR2 (germline): SGHTA, FQGTGA. The CDR3 consists of 13 residues. Trimming stripped 4 bases from V and 5 bases from J, with 12 bases between. The CDR3 loop is CASSSKRSHEQYF. CDR3 nucleotide sequence: TGTGCCAGCAGCTCGAAACGGTCCCACGAGCAGTACTTC.

The V call is TRBV7-2, the J call TRBJ2-5; D may be TRBD2 (5 bases). Germline CDR1 is SGHTA and CDR2 is FQGNSA. CDR3 length: 13 residues. Trimming took 4 bases from V and 2 from J, leaving 8 bases between them. Here the CDR3 DNA reads TGTGCCAGCAGCTCCGAGGGTCAAGAGACCCAGTACTTC. This codes for CASSSEGQETQYF.

The chain carries TRBV11-3 and TRBJ2-2; the D gene is possibly TRBD1 (6 bases). With 5 bases removed from V and 2 bases from J, the gap between germline ends came to 9 bases. Germline V gene data show CDR1 as SGHNT and CDR2 as YENEEA. The CDR3 is 14 amino acids. This CDR3 is CASSRDINTGELFF. The CDR3 bases are TGTGCCAGCAGCCGGGACATTAACACCGGGGAGCTGTTTTTT.

The rearrangement uses TRBV7-2 and TRBJ2-7, with D possibly being TRBD2 (6 bases). V lost 1 base and J 2 bases, leaving 15 bases between the germline ends. The CDR3 extends over 16 amino acids. Germline V CDR1 and CDR2: SGHTA, FQGNSA. DNA for the CDR3: TGTGCCAGCAGCTTAGGCATCGGGAGTCGGGCCTACGAGCAGTACTTC. Its translation: CASSLGIGSRAYEQYF.

The rearrangement uses TRBV5-1 and TRBJ2-3; no firm D call. Germline values: CDR1 SGHRS, CDR2 YFSETQ. V lost 1 base and J lost 1, with 7 bases in between. The CDR3 runs to 14 residues. CDR3 nucleotide sequence: TGCGCCAGCAGCTTGTTTGGAGGCACAGATACGCAGTATTTT. Translating gives CASSLFGGTDTQYF. The whole variable domain, filled in from reference TRBV5-1 and TRBJ2-3, reads KAGVTQTPRYLIKTRGQQVTLSCSPISGHRSVSWYQQTPGQGLQFLFEYFSETQRNKGNFPGRFSGRQFSNSRSEMNVSTLELGDSALYLCASSLFGGTDTQYFGPGTRLTVL.

The chain carries TRBV7-2 and TRBJ2-3, with 11 bases fitting TRBD2. CDR1 is SGHTA, CDR2 FQGNSA, per germline. CDR3 length: 16 amino acids. Trimming took 3 bases from V and 3 from J; bases not matched to a gene: 5. CDR3 coding DNA: TGTGCCAGCAGCTTTACTAGCGGGGGAGAGACAGATACGCAGTATTTT. It codes for CASSFTSGGETDTQYF.

The rearrangement joins TRBV18 to TRBJ2-5; 14 bases are a match to TRBD2. V lost 4 bases, J lost 5 bases, and 6 bases stayed unmatched. The CDR3 is made up of 16 amino acids. Germline V gene data show CDR1 as KGHSH and CDR2 as LQKENI. As DNA, the CDR3 is TGTGCCAGCTCACAGGGACTAGCGGGAGTAATGGAGACCCAGTACTTC. It specifies CASSQGLAGVMETQYF.

The V call is TRBV19, the J call TRBJ2-2, with 8 bases that match TRBD1. The V gene's germline CDR1 is LNHDA and CDR2 SQIVND (reference sequence). The CDR3 is made up of 14 amino acids. The J segment lost 6 bases and the V segment lost 6 bases, leaving 6 bases of the junction unmatched. In DNA, the CDR3 is TGTGCCAGTAGGCGGGGACAGGAATCCGGGGAGCTGTTTTTT. This sequence encodes CASRRGQESGELFF.

V and J are TRBV7-9 and TRBJ2-7; the D is unclear. The CDR3 has 11 residues. V was pared by 5 bases and J by 5 bases, with 7 bases between. Germline V gene lookup returns CDR1 SEHNR and CDR2 FQNEAQ (reference sequence). The CDR3 is CASSPVDEQYF. The DNA of the CDR3 is TGTGCCAGCAGCCCCGTCGACGAGCAGTACTTC.

J is TRBJ1-5 and V is TRBV6-5; 7 bases match TRBD1. Germline-derived CDR1 and CDR2 are MNHEY and SVGAGI. With V trimmed by 6 bases and J by 7 bases, 12 bases remained unmatched. CDR3 size: 15 residues. The CDR3 DNA is TGTGCCAGCAGCCCTGAGACAGGGCAAAGCCAGCCCCAGCATTTT. This encodes CASSPETGQSQPQHF.

This rearrangement joins TRBV4-3 to TRBJ2-7, with D possibly TRBD1 on 7 matching bases. The ends were cut back, 4 bases at V and 4 bases at J, with 14 bases in the middle. Germline V gene data show CDR1 as LGHNA and CDR2 as YSLEER. The CDR3 totals 14 residues. CDR3 loop: CASSLFPGGYEQYF. DNA of the CDR3: TGCGCCAGCAGCCTATTTCCAGGGGGGTACGAGCAGTACTTC.

The chain recombines TRBV28 with TRBJ1-2, with 12 bases fitting TRBD1. This CDR3 spans 15 amino acids. CDR1 MDHEN and CDR2 SYDVKM come from the germline V gene. With 2 bases clipped from V and 8 bases from J, the junction kept 6 bases outside the gene matches. CDR3 coding DNA: TGTGCCAGCAGTTTAGCCGGGACAGGGGGCGTAGGCTACACCTTC. This codes for CASSLAGTGGVGYTF.

The chain is built from TRBV6-5 and TRBJ2-5; weak D call: TRBD2 (6 bases). The germline gives CDR1 MNHEY, CDR2 SVGAGI. The V end lost 0 bases, the J end lost 5 bases, and 13 bases lay between the germline ends. CDR3 length: 15 amino acids. The DNA for the CDR3 is TGTGCCAGCAGTTACTCGGGTCGACTAGATGAGACCCAGTACTTC. Amino acid sequence: CASSYSGRLDETQYF.

This chain joins TRBV27 and TRBJ2-1, with 9 positions matching TRBD2. This CDR3 spans 15 amino acids. The V gene end was trimmed by 3 bases and the J gene end by 3 bases; junction bases not matched to a gene: 3. The germline gives CDR1 MNHEY, CDR2 SMNVEV (reference sequence). CDR3 coding DNA: TGTGCCAGCAGTTTGAGCGGGGGGTTCTACAATGAGCAGTTCTTC. Amino acid sequence: CASSLSGGFYNEQFF.

This clone was recorded a few times. The chain combines TRBV9 with TRBJ1-3, with 9 bases fitting TRBD1. Per the germline V gene, CDR1 is SGDLS and CDR2 is YYNGEE. The CDR3 is 15 residues long. V trimming: 5 bases; J trimming: 0 bases; junction bases outside the gene matches: 3. CDR3 bases: TGTGCCAGCAGACCGACAGGGGGCTCTGGAAACACCATATATTTT. Amino acids: CASRPTGGSGNTIYF.